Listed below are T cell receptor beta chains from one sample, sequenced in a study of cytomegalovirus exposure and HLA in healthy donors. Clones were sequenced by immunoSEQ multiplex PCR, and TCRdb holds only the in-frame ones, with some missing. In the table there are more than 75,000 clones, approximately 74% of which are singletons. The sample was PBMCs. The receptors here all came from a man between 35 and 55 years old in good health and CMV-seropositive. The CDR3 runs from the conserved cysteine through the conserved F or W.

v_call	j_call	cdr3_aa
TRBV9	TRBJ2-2	CASSVTGTNTGELFF
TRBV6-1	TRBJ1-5	CASSEQGREPQHF
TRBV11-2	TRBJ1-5	CASSPQAGEHQPQHF
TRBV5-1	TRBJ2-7	CASGLTEGAYEQYF
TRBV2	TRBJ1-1	CASSAGTGNTEAFF
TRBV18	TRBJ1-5	CASSLGGGDNQPQHF
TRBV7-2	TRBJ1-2	CASSAGRRDGYTF
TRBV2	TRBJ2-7	CASSEGRGPTYEQYF
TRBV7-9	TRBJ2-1	CASSLATLADSYNEQFF
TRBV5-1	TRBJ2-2	CASSPGRGQGIGELFF
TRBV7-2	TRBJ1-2	CASSLKHYGYTF
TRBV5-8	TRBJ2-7	CASSLREPHEQYF
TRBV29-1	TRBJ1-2	CSVETDYGYTF
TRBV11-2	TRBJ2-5	CASSFSGTSQETQYF
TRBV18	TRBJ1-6	CASSPWGGNSPLHF
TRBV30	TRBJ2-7	CAWSNRMDSQYF
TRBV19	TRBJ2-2	CASRPDYLTGELFF
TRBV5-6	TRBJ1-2	CASSLARGAGGYTF
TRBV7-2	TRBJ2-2	CASSYRASGTGELFF
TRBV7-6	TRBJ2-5	CASSGRRGGSETQYF
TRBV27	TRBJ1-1	CATLAGTGDTEAFF
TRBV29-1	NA	CSVRTGTPYEQYF
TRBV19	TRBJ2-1	CASSERGGLDEQFF
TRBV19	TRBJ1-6	CASSLVGQGSSYNSPLHF
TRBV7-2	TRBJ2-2	CASSATSVTGELFF
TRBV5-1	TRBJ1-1	CASSLEVGRGAFF
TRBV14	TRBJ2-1	CASSQVRGALSYNEQFF
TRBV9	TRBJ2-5	CASSVGHFQETQYF
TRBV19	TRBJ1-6	CASSIQGASSNSPLHF
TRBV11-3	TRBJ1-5	CASSSTENQPQHF
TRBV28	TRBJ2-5	CASSLRGTSGGAETQYF
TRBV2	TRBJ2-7	CASSDGFRAEQYF
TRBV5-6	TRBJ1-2	CASSFRDRVAYGYTF
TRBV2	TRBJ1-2	CASNPGQGSSNYGYTF
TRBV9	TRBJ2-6	CASEEAGANVLTF
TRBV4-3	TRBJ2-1	CASSQGDSSYNEQFF
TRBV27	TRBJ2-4	CASSSNRDREIYIQYF
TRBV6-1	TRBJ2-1	CASSLGGSEQFF
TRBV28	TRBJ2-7	CASSSGEDRPKGTYEQYF
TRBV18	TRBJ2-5	CASSPPSGRRETQYF
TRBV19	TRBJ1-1	CASSSDRRMNTEAFF